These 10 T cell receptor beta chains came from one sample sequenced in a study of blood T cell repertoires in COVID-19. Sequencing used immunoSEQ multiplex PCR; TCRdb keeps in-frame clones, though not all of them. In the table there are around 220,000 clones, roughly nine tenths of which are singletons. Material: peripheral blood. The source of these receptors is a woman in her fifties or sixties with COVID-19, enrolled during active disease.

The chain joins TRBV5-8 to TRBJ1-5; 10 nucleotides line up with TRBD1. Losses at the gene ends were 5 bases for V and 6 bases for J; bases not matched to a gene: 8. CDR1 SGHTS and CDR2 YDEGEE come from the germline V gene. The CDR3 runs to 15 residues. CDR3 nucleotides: TGTGCCAGCAGTTCCGGGACAGGGGATTTTCAGCCCCAGCATTTT. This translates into CASSSGTGDFQPQHF.

The CDR3 spells CASRYGQNTGELFF. CDR3 coding DNA: TGTGCCAGCAGATACGGACAGAACACCGGGGAGCTGTTTTTT. The chain uses TRBV7-8 and TRBJ2-2; D is possibly TRBD1 (5 bases). The length of the CDR3 is 14 residues. From germline, CDR1 is SGHVS and CDR2 FQNEAQ. Trimming cost V 6 bases and J 1 base, with 9 bases left between them.

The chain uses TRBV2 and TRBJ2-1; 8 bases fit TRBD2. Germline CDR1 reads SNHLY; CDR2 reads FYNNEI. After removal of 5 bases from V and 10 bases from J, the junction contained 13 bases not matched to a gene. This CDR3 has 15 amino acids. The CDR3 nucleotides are TGTGCCAGCAGTTATATGGCGGGGGGCCCTCGGGAGCAGTTCTTC. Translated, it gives CASSYMAGGPREQFF. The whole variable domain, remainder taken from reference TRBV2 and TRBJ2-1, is EPEVTQTPSHQVTQMGQEVILRCVPISNHLYFYWYRQILGQKVEFLVSFYNNEISEKSEIFDDQFSVERPDGSNFTLKIRSTKLEDSAMYFCASSYMAGGPREQFFGPGTRLTVL.

CDR3: CASSLEGTGDARAEKLFF. The CDR3 nucleotides are TGTGCCAGCAGCTTAGAGGGGACAGGGGACGCGCGAGCGGAAAAACTGTTTTTT. The chain uses TRBV7-9 and TRBJ1-4; 10 nucleotides match TRBD1. V shed 1 base, J shed 8 bases, and the junction held 13 bases outside the gene matches. Germline V gene sequence: CDR1 SEHNR, CDR2 FQNEAQ (reference sequence). CDR3 length: 18 residues.

As DNA, the CDR3 is TGTGCCAGTAGTATAGATCAGGGGTGGAATTCACCCCTCCACTTT. Encoded protein: CASSIDQGWNSPLHF. J is TRBJ1-6 and V is TRBV19, with D perhaps matching TRBD1 (6 bases). This CDR3 contains 15 residues. The V end lost 0 bases, the J end lost 7 bases, and 10 bases lay between the germline ends. Germline V gene lookup returns CDR1 LNHDA and CDR2 SQIVND (reference sequence).

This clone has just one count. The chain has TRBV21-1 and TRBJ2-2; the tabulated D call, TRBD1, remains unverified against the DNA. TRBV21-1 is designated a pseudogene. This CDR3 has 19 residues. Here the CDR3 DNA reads TGTGCCAGCAGCAAAGTAAGGGAACAGGGAACCTCGAACACCGGGGAGCTGTTTTTT. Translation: CASSKVREQGTSNTGELFF.

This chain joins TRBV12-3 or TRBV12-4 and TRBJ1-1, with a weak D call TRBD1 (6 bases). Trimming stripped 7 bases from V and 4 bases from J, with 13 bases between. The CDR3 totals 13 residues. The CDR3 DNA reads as TGTGCCAGCACCCTTAGGGGGGGCACTGAAGCTTTCTTT. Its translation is CASTLRGGTEAFF.

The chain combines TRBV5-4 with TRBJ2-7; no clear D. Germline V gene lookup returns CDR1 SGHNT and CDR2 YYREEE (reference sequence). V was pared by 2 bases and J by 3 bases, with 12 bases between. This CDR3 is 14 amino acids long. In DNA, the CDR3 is TGTGCCAGCAGCTTTCCTCCGGCAGGCTACGAGCAGTACTTC. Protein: CASSFPPAGYEQYF.

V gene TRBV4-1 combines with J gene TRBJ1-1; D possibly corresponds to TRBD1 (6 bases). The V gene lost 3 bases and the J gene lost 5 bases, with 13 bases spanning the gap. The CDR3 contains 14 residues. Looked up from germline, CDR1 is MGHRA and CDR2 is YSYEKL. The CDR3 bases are TGCGCCAGCAGCCACCCCAGGGGAGGGACTGAAGCTTTCTTT. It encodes CASSHPRGGTEAFF.

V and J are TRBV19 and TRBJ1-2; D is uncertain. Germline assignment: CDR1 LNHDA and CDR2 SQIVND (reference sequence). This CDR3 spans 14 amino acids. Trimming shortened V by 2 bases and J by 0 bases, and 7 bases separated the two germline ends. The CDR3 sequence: CASSITLTNYGYTF. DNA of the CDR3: TGTGCCAGTAGTATAACTCTTACTAACTATGGCTACACCTTC. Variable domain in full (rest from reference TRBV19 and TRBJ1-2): DGGITQSPKYLFRKEGQNVTLSCEQNLNHDAMYWYRQDPGQGLRLIYYSQIVNDFQKGDIAEGYSVSREKKESFPLTVTSAQKNPTAFYLCASSITLTNYGYTFGSGTRLTVV.